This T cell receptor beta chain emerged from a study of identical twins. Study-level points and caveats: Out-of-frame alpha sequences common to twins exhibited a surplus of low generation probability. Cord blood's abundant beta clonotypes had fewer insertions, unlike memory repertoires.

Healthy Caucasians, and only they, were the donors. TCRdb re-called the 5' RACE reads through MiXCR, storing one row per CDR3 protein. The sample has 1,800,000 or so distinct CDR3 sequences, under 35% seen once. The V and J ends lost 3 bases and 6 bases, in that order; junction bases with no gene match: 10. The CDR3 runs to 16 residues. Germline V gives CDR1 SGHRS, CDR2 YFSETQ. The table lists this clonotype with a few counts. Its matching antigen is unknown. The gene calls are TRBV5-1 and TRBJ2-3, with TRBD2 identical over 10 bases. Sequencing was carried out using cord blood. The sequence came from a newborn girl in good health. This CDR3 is CASSYTTSGVMDTQYF. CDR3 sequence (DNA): TGCGCCAGCAGCTACACCACTAGCGGGGTAATGGATACGCAGTATTTT.